The rows below give T cell receptor beta chains drawn from one sample of a study of blood T cell repertoires in COVID-19. Assay: immunoSEQ multiplex PCR; the TCRdb copy retains only in-frame clones and omits some. Of under 300,000 clones listed, 89% were seen once; the top ten hold less than 0.95%. Sequencing was performed on peripheral blood. These receptors originate from a woman between 40 and 55 years old who had recovered from COVID-19. CDR3s include the opening cysteine and the closing phenylalanine or tryptophan. A D gene is named only where the DNA matches it firmly. Not every row has a clone size; where given, it reads once, few, many or a size class.

v_call	clone_size	j_call	d_call	cdr3_nt	cdr3_aa
TRBV9	.	TRBJ2-3	.	TGTGCCAGCAGCGTATGGGGGCAGAGCACAGATACGCAGTATTTT	CASSVWGQSTDTQYF
TRBV3-1/TRBV3-2	.	TRBJ2-7	TRBD2	TGTGCCAGCAGCCAAGATAAGACTAGCGGGAGTAGTTTCGTTTACGAGCAGTACTTC	CASSQDKTSGSSFVYEQYF
TRBV27	.	TRBJ1-1	.	TGTGCCAGCAGTTCAGGGGATGGAACTGAAGCTTTCTTT	CASSSGDGTEAFF
TRBV7-6	.	TRBJ1-4	.	TGTGCCAGCAGCTCAATAGAGGGTAATGAAAAACTGTTTTTT	CASSSIEGNEKLFF
TRBV6-6	.	TRBJ1-1	TRBD1	TGTGCCAGCAGTTACCCTGAACAGGGGGGGGAAGCTTTCTTT	CASSYPEQGGEAFF
TRBV7-8	few	TRBJ2-3	TRBD1	TGTGCCAGCAACCCTAAGACAGGGGACCCCTCAGATACGCAGTATTTT	CASNPKTGDPSDTQYF
TRBV28	.	TRBJ2-1	TRBD2	TGTGCCAGCAGACGTAGTTTAGGGCGGGAGTACAATGAGCAGTTCTTC	CASRRSLGREYNEQFF
TRBV4-1	.	TRBJ2-1	TRBD1	TGCGCCAGCAGAGAACAGGGGCTCGGTGAGCAGTTCTTC	CASREQGLGEQFF
TRBV19	.	TRBJ2-3	TRBD2	TGTGCCAGTAGTCCGGAACCTAGCGGGAGGGCCGCAGCCCCAGATACGCAGTATTTT	CASSPEPSGRAAAPDTQYF
TRBV30	.	TRBJ2-3	.	TGTGCCTGGCTGGACTACAACACAGATACGCAGTATTTT	CAWLDYNTDTQYF
TRBV5-6	.	TRBJ2-5	.	TGTGCCAGCAGCACCCTACAGGGCTTCCAAGAAGAGACCCAGTACTTC	CASSTLQGFQEETQYF
TRBV5-4	.	TRBJ1-6	TRBD1	TGTGCCAGCAGCCAAGGGACAGGCCTCTATAATTCACCCCTCCACTTT	CASSQGTGLYNSPLHF
TRBV29-1	.	TRBJ2-7	TRBD1	TGCAGCGCCCGACAGGGGGGCTACGAGCAGTACTTC	CSARQGGYEQYF
TRBV28	.	TRBJ1-2	TRBD1	TGTGCCAGCGGACAGGGTTTCGGCTATGGCTACACCTTC	CASGQGFGYGYTF
TRBV24-1	.	TRBJ2-2	.	TGTGCCACCAGTGATGCGACCGGGGAGCTGTTTTTT	CATSDATGELFF
TRBV7-8	once	TRBJ2-5	TRBD2	TGTGCCAGCAGCTTAGGACTAGCGGGAGTCCCCCAGTACTTC	CASSLGLAGVPQYF
TRBV5-1	.	TRBJ2-1	TRBD1	TGCGCCAGCAAAAGACAGGGGGCCGTCAATGAGCAGTTCTTC	CASKRQGAVNEQFF
TRBV27	.	TRBJ2-7	TRBD2	TGTGCCAGCAGTTCGGGGGGCTACGAGCAGTACTTC	CASSSGGYEQYF
TRBV30	.	TRBJ2-7	.	TGTGCCTGGAGCAGGGACTCAGACTCCTACGAGCAGTACTTC	CAWSRDSDSYEQYF
TRBV20-1	.	TRBJ2-1	.	TGCAGTGCTAGTCGGTGGGAGTCCTACTACAATGAGCAGTTCTTC	CSASRWESYYNEQFF
TRBV10-3	once	TRBJ1-6	.	TGTGCCATCAGGGCCGCGGGGTCACCCCTCCACTTT	CAIRAAGSPLHF
TRBV19	.	TRBJ2-3	TRBD1	TGTGCCAGGAAAAACAGGGGGCAGGGAGATACGCAGTATTTT	CARKNRGQGDTQYF
TRBV9	.	TRBJ2-5	.	TGTGCCAGCAGCGCCTCTAGTGGGTCGGAGACCCAGTACTTC	CASSASSGSETQYF
TRBV7-6	once	TRBJ1-4	TRBD1	TGTGCCAGCAGCTTACGCATAGGGGACAGGGGGAATGAAAAACTGTTTTTT	CASSLRIGDRGNEKLFF
TRBV7-6	.	TRBJ2-2	TRBD1	TGTGCCGGGACAGGGGGCTCCGGCGGGGAGCTGTTTTTT	CAGTGGSGGELFF
TRBV5-1	.	TRBJ1-6	.	TGCGCCAGCAGCTTGAACAGGGAGAATTCACCCCTCCACTTT	CASSLNRENSPLHF
TRBV3-1/TRBV3-2	.	TRBJ2-5	.	TGTGCCAGCAGCCAAACCCCGGGACAACAAGAGACCCAGTACTTC	CASSQTPGQQETQYF
TRBV5-5	.	TRBJ2-7	TRBD1	TGTGCCAGCAGCTTGGCCCCGACAGGGGAGCTTTACGAGCAGTACTTC	CASSLAPTGELYEQYF
TRBV18	.	TRBJ2-4	TRBD2	TGTGCCAGCTCACCCGGGACTAGCGGGAGGTCCGAGGACATTCAGTACTTC	CASSPGTSGRSEDIQYF
TRBV18	.	TRBJ2-1	TRBD1	TGTGCCAGCTCACCCGGACAGGACTACAATGAGCAGTTCTTC	CASSPGQDYNEQFF
TRBV2	.	TRBJ1-1	.	TGTGCCAGCAGCATAGGTCGGGGCACTGAAGCTTTCTTT	CASSIGRGTEAFF
TRBV6-2/TRBV6-3	.	TRBJ2-7	TRBD2	TGTGCCAGCAGTTACTCGTCCGGGACTAGCGGGAGGAGCTCCTACGAGCAGTACTTC	CASSYSSGTSGRSSYEQYF
TRBV6-5	.	TRBJ1-4	TRBD1	TGTGCCAGCCACCGGACAGGGGCGGCTAATGAAAAACTGTTTTTT	CASHRTGAANEKLFF
TRBV2	few	TRBJ1-1	TRBD1	TGTGCCAGCAGCCAACAGGGGGCCGGGAACACTGAAGCTTTCTTT	CASSQQGAGNTEAFF
TRBV6-1	.	TRBJ1-6	.	TGTGCCAGCAGTGAAGAAGCGGCAGCTGATAATTCACCCCTCCACTTT	CASSEEAAADNSPLHF
TRBV7-2	once	TRBJ2-1	TRBD2	TGTGCCAGCAGCTTTCTAGCGGGAGGGCACAATGAGCAGTTCTTC	CASSFLAGGHNEQFF
TRBV12-3/TRBV12-4	.	TRBJ2-7	.	TGTGCCAGCAGCCGCGAACCAACGTACGAGCAGTACTTC	CASSREPTYEQYF
TRBV10-3	.	TRBJ2-2	TRBD1	TGTGCCACCAGGGACAGGGAGCACACCGGGGAGCTGTTTTTT	CATRDREHTGELFF
TRBV7-8	.	TRBJ1-6	.	TGTGCCAGCAGCTTAGCAGGGGGTAATTCACCCCTCCACTTT	CASSLAGGNSPLHF
TRBV7-8	.	TRBJ2-7	.	TGTGCCAGCAGCTTAAACCAGAACTACGAGCAGTACTTC	CASSLNQNYEQYF
TRBV7-9	.	TRBJ2-2	TRBD2	TGTGCCAGCAGCGAGGGACTAGCGAAGGCCGGGGAGCTGTTTTTT	CASSEGLAKAGELFF
TRBV29-1	.	TRBJ2-7	TRBD2	TGCAGCGTGGCCCATCGACTAGCGGGAGAAGGCGAGCAGTACTTC	CSVAHRLAGEGEQYF
TRBV3-1/TRBV3-2	.	TRBJ2-5	TRBD2	TGTGCCAGCAGCCAAGTTCCGGGAGGCGATGAGACCCAGTACTTC	CASSQVPGGDETQYF
TRBV3-1/TRBV3-2	.	TRBJ2-3	TRBD2	TGTGCCAGCAGCCAGGGACTAGCGGGAGTCCTCACAGATACGCAGTATTTT	CASSQGLAGVLTDTQYF
TRBV5-6	.	TRBJ1-2	.	TGTGCCAGCAGCTTGGCCAACAGGGCAGTACGAGGCTACACCTTC	CASSLANRAVRGYTF
TRBV30	.	TRBJ2-7	.	TGTGCCTGGAGTGTAGGGGGAACCTACGAGCAGTACTTC	CAWSVGGTYEQYF
TRBV7-9	.	TRBJ2-7	.	TGTGCCAGCAGCTTCGGACAGAACTACGAGCAGTACTTC	CASSFGQNYEQYF
TRBV7-2	few	TRBJ2-3	.	TGTGCCAGCACCTTGGAGAGTACTAGCACAGATACGCAGTATTTT	CASTLESTSTDTQYF
TRBV3-1/TRBV3-2	.	TRBJ2-6	TRBD1	TGTGCCAGCAGCCTGGGCGGGACAGGGAGCCCTGGGGCCAACGTCCTGACTTTC	CASSLGGTGSPGANVLTF
TRBV12-3/TRBV12-4	.	TRBJ1-2	.	TGTGCCAGCAGTTTTGGCCAGGGTACTGGCTACACCTTC	CASSFGQGTGYTF
TRBV3-1/TRBV3-2	.	TRBJ1-1	.	TGTGCCAGCAGCCGACATGTTACTGAAGCTTTCTTT	CASSRHVTEAFF